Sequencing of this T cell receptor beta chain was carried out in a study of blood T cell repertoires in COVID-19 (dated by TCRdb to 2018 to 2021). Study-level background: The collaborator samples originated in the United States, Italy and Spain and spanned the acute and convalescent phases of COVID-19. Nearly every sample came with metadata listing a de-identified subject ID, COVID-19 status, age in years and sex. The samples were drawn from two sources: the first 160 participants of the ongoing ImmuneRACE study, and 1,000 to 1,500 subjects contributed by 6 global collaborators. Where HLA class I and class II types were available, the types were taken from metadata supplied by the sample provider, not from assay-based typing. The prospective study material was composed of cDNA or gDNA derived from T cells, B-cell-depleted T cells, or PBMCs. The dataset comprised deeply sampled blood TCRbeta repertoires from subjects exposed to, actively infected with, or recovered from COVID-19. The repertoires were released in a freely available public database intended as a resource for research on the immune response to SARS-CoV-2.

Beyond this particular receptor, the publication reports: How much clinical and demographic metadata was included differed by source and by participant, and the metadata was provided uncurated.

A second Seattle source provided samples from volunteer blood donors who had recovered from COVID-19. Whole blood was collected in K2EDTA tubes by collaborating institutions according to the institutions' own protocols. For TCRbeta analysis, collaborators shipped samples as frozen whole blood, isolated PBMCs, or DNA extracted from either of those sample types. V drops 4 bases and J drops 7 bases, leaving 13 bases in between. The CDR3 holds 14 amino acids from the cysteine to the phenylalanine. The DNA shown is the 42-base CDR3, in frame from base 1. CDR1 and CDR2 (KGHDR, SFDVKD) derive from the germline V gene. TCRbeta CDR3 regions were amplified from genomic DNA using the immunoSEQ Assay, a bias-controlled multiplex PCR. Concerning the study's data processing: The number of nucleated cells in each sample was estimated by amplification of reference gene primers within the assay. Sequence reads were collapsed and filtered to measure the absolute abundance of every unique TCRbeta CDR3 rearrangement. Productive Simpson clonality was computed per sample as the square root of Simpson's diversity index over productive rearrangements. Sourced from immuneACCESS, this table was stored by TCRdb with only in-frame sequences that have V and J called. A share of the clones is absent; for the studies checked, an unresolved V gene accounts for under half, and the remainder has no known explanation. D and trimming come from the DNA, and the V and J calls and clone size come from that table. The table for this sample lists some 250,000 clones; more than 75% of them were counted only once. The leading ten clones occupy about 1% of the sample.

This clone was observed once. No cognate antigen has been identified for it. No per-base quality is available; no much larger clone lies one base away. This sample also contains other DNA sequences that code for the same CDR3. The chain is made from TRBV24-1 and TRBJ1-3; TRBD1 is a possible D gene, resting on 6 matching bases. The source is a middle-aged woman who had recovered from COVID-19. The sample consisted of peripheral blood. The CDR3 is CATSDPGRGNTIYF. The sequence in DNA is TGTGCCACCAGTGACCCGGGGAGGGGGAACACCATATATTTT.